This T cell receptor beta chain was profiled in a study of shared clonotypes between healthy human individuals. Recent acute infections and vaccinations were absent in the healthy HIV-negative adult donors. Unsorted samples used tens of millions of PBMCs for genomic DNA. Unsorted PBMC DNA was run through sequencing on ten immunoSEQ deep assay plates. Repertoires were generated with immunoSEQ multiplex PCR, while TCRdb's copy carries only in-frame clones and drops some. The sample carries hundreds of thousands of clones, roughly 79% recorded once. Sequenced material: PBMCs. This receptor was taken from a middle-aged woman in good health. Some clones in this sample may be carry-over from other donors' samples.

The CDR3 loop is CASRTSGSRSGNIQYF. The CDR3 nucleotides read TGTGCCAGCAGGACTAGCGGGAGCCGAAGTGGGAACATTCAGTACTTC. This chain joins TRBV28 and TRBJ2-4; 12 nucleotides line up with TRBD2. The CDR3 length is 16 residues. Germline assignment: CDR1 MDHEN and CDR2 SYDVKM. The V and J ends lost 6 bases and 7 bases, in that order; junction bases with no gene match: 10.